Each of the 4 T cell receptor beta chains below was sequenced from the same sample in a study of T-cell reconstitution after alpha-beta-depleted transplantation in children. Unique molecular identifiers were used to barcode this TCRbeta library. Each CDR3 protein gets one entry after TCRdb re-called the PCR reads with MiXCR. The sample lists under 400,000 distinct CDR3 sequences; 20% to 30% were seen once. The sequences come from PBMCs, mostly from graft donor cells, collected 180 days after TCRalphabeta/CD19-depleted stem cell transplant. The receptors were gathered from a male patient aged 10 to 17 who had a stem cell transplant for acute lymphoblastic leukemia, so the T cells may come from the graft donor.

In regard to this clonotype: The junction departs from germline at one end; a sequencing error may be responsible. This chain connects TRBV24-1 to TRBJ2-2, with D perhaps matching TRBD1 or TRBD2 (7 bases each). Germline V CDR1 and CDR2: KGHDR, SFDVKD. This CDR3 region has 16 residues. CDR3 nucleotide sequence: TGTGCCACCAGAGATTACAGGGGAGGGACCACCGGGGAGCTGTTTTTT. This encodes CATRDYRGGTTGELFF.

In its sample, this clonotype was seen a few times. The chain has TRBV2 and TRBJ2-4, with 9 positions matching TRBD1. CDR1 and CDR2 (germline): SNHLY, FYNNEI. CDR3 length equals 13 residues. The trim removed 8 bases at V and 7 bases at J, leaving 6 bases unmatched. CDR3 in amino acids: CASLQGAGNIQYF. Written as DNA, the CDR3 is TGTGCCAGCCTACAGGGGGCTGGGAACATTCAGTACTTC.

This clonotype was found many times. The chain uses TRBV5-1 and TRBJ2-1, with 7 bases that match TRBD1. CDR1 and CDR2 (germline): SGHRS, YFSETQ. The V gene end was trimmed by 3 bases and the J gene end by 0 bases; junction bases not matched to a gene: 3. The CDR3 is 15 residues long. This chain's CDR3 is CASSSRGSSYNEQFF. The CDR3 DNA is TGCGCCAGCAGCTCCAGGGGGAGCTCCTACAATGAGCAGTTCTTC. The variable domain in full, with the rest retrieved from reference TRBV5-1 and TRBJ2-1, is KAGVTQTPRYLIKTRGQQVTLSCSPISGHRSVSWYQQTPGQGLQFLFEYFSETQRNKGNFPGRFSGRQFSNSRSEMNVSTLELGDSALYLCASSSRGSSYNEQFFGPGTRLTVL.

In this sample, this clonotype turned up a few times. This chain's CDR3 is CASSVGREGNIQYF. The CDR3 DNA reads as TGTGCCAGCAGCGTTGGACGGGAGGGGAACATTCAGTACTTC. The gene calls are TRBV5-6 and TRBJ2-4; TRBD2 agrees at 8 bases. The CDR3 sequence is 14 residues long. V lost 4 bases and J lost 7; bases outside the gene matches: 7. Germline CDR1 is SGHDT and CDR2 is YYEEEE. The whole variable domain, remainder taken from reference TRBV5-6 and TRBJ2-4, is DAGVTQSPTHLIKTRGQQVTLRCSPKSGHDTVSWYQQALGQGPQFIFQYYEEEERQRGNFPDRFSGHQFPNYSSELNVNALLLGDSALYLCASSVGREGNIQYFGAGTRLSVL.